Following are 23 T cell receptor beta chains from one sample sequenced in a study of shared clonotypes between healthy human individuals. Using immunoSEQ multiplex PCR, the repertoire was profiled, and TCRdb retains in-frame clones only, with some absent. The sample includes over a million clones, approximately 80% of them seen just once. Sequenced input: memory CD4+ T cells from PBMCs. Subset noted: CD45RA-negative fraction. These receptors were obtained from a man younger than 35 in good health. Some clones in this sample may be carry-over from other donors' samples.

The chain combines TRBV5-1 with TRBJ2-7; 7 bases align to TRBD2. This CDR3 is built from 15 residues. The germline V gene has CDR1 SGHRS and CDR2 YFSETQ. J was trimmed by 9 bases and V by 4 bases; bases with no gene match: 16. CDR3 bases: TGCGCCAGCAGCCCGGTGGGGGGGTCTGGATATGGGCAGTACTTC. Its translation is CASSPVGGSGYGQYF.

The rearrangement uses TRBV2 and TRBJ1-1; D ambiguous. CDR1 SNHLY and CDR2 FYNNEI come from the germline V gene. There are 14 residues in the CDR3. Between the trimmed V and J ends, which lost 6 bases and 3 bases, there was a span of 14 bases. In DNA, the CDR3 is TGTGCCAGCAGGGTGGGAGGGTATGACACTGAAGCTTTCTTT. It is translated as CASRVGGYDTEAFF.

The chain carries TRBV6-4 and TRBJ2-5, with 9 bases fitting TRBD2. The CDR3 contains 16 residues. Germline-derived CDR1 and CDR2 are MRHNA and SNTAGT. J gave up 1 base and V 7 bases, and 10 bases lay outside the gene matches. The CDR3 DNA sequence: TGTGCCAGCATCTTTCTAGCGGGGTCGGCCCAAGAGACCCAGTACTTC. It translates to CASIFLAGSAQETQYF.

The sample holds one count of this clone. The same CDR3 also results from other DNA sequences found in this sample. This sequence joins TRBV30 and TRBJ1-1, with D unresolved. The CDR3 sequence is 11 residues long. Germline CDR1 and CDR2: GTSNPN and SVGIG (reference sequence). Trimming pared 0 bases from V and 2 bases from J, leaving 1 base between. The CDR3 region has the DNA TGTGCCTGGAGTGTTAACACTGAAGCTTTCTTT. Its translation is CAWSVNTEAFF.

Regarding this clone: Just one base apart from a much larger clone, this may be a read error. Within the sample, other DNA sequences also encode this same CDR3. This rearrangement joins TRBV5-4 to TRBJ1-1; the D is unclear. Trimming pared 1 base from V and 1 base from J, leaving 8 bases between. CDR3 size: 14 residues. The germline V gene encodes CDR1 SGHNT and CDR2 YYREEE (reference sequence). The CDR3 spells CASSLTQTNTEAFF. CDR3 bases: TGTGCCAGCAGCTTGACACAAACGAACACTGAAGCTTTCTTT.

This clone has a single count. A read error is the likely source, as a far larger clone sits one nucleotide away. This chain connects TRBV30 to TRBJ1-2; 11 nucleotides agree with TRBD1. The germline V gene encodes CDR1 GTSNPN and CDR2 SVGIG (reference sequence). There are 14 residues in the CDR3. CDR3 nucleotide sequence: TGTGCCAGGAGCGAGGACAGGGGGCGATTTGGCTACACCTTC. Amino acids: CARSEDRGRFGYTF.

The J gene is TRBJ2-1, the V gene TRBV9; TRBD2 matches at 8 bases. Germline V gene sequence: CDR1 SGDLS, CDR2 YYNGEE. The CDR3 extends over 16 amino acids. V was pared by 2 bases and J by 6 bases, with 10 bases of the junction left unmatched. CDR3 protein: CASSVKAGEVSNEQFF. CDR3 DNA: TGTGCCAGCAGCGTCAAAGCGGGAGAGGTTTCCAATGAGCAGTTCTTC. Full variable domain (remainder filled in from reference TRBV9 and TRBJ2-1): DSGVTQTPKHLITATGQRVTLRCSPRSGDLSVYWYQQSLDQGLQFLIQYYNGEERAKGNILERFSAQQFPDLHSELNLSSLELGDSALYFCASSVKAGEVSNEQFFGPGTRLTVL.

The chain recombines TRBV11-3 with TRBJ2-2; D uncertain. The CDR3 consists of 13 residues. V was shortened by 3 bases and J by 7 bases, with 9 bases between the two germline ends. Germline assignment: CDR1 SGHNT and CDR2 YENEEA. CDR3 sequence (DNA): TGTGCCAGCAGCTTTAGTGGGATCGGGGAGCTGTTTTTT. It translates to CASSFSGIGELFF.

The chain employs TRBV28 and TRBJ2-7; a possible D gene is TRBD1 (8 bases). This CDR3 region has 15 residues. Germline V gene lookup returns CDR1 MDHEN and CDR2 SYDVKM. With 7 bases removed from V and 2 bases from J, the gap between germline ends came to 18 bases. The CDR3 DNA follows: TGTGCCAGCACTCCGGGGGGACAGGCTGCCTACGAGCAGTACTTC. Encoded protein: CASTPGGQAAYEQYF.

The CDR3 coding sequence is TGCGCCAGCAGCCAAGTACCGGTAACCTATGGCTACACCTTC. Translated, it gives CASSQVPVTYGYTF. The V gene is TRBV4-1, the J gene TRBJ1-2; D is undetermined. Trimming cost V 1 base and J 4 bases, with 10 bases left between them. CDR3 length: 14 amino acids. CDR1 is MGHRA and CDR2 is YSYEKL in the germline V gene.

The rearrangement joins TRBV7-9 to TRBJ1-5; D is uncertain. This CDR3 has 15 residues. Germline values: CDR1 SEHNR, CDR2 FQNEAQ (reference sequence). The V end was cut by 4 bases, the J end by 0 bases, with 10 bases between. CDR3: CASSSGSGSNQPQHF. The CDR3 nucleotides read TGTGCCAGCAGCTCTGGGTCCGGTAGCAATCAGCCCCAGCATTTT.

The V gene is TRBV27, the J gene TRBJ2-1, with TRBD2 identical over 8 bases. CDR1 and CDR2 (germline): MNHEY, SMNVEV (reference sequence). The CDR3 totals 15 residues. V lost 3 bases to trimming and J lost 6 bases; unmatched junction nucleotides: 7. CDR3 in amino acids: CASSFYGRALNEQFF. In DNA, the CDR3 is TGTGCCAGCAGTTTCTACGGGAGGGCCCTCAATGAGCAGTTCTTC.

This sequence joins TRBV7-2 and TRBJ1-5, with D possibly matching TRBD1 (6 bases). The CDR3 loop spans 15 amino acids. Trimming took 5 bases from V and 3 from J, leaving 14 bases between them. Germline loops: CDR1 SGHTA, CDR2 FQGNSA. CDR3 sequence (DNA): TGTGCCAGCAGCCCGGACAGTACCACCAATCAGCCCCAGCATTTT. The encoded protein is CASSPDSTTNQPQHF.

The chain couples TRBV11-2 to TRBJ1-5; D unclear. V shed 2 bases and J shed 0 bases, with 8 bases lying between them. This CDR3 has 15 amino acids. Looked up from germline, CDR1 is SGHAT and CDR2 is FQNNGV. CDR3 bases: TGTGCCAGCAGCTTAAAAGGCCTTAGCAATCAGCCCCAGCATTTT. Translation gives CASSLKGLSNQPQHF.

The V and J genes are TRBV28 and TRBJ2-7; D is undetermined. The CDR3 totals 13 residues. Germline V gives CDR1 MDHEN, CDR2 SYDVKM. V lost 2 bases to trimming and J lost 4 bases, with 9 bases between them. The CDR3 loop is CASSLTSLYEQYF. The CDR3 bases are TGTGCCAGCAGTTTAACTTCTTTATACGAGCAGTACTTC.

As regards this clone: At the DNA level, this CDR3 is encoded by other sequences in the same sample as well. The chain employs TRBV27 and TRBJ2-5; D may correspond to TRBD1 or TRBD2 (6 bases each). The V end lost 3 bases, the J end lost 3 bases, and 11 bases lay between the germline ends. The CDR3 totals 14 residues. Germline V gene lookup returns CDR1 MNHEY and CDR2 SMNVEV (reference sequence). CDR3 loop: CASSLFGGEETQYF. The CDR3 DNA is TGTGCCAGCAGTTTGTTCGGGGGCGAAGAGACCCAGTACTTC.

The J gene is TRBJ2-3, the V gene TRBV5-1, with D possibly matching TRBD2 (5 bases). Germline V lookup: CDR1 SGHRS, CDR2 YFSETQ. This CDR3 region has 15 residues. V shed 2 bases and J shed 4 bases, with 14 bases lying between them. For the CDR3, the DNA is TGCGCCAGCAGCTTCGCTAGTGAGAGGGCAGATACGCAGTATTTT. As protein: CASSFASERADTQYF.

This chain uses TRBV20-1 with TRBJ2-7; 9 bases map to TRBD2. There are 11 residues in the CDR3. The germline V gene encodes CDR1 DFQATT and CDR2 SNEGSKA (reference sequence). Here the CDR3 reads CSVAGVDEQYF. DNA for the CDR3: TGCAGCGTAGCGGGAGTCGACGAGCAGTACTTC.

This chain joins TRBV7-3 and TRBJ2-3; D gene uncertain. The ends were cut back, 2 bases at V and 7 bases at J, with 10 bases in the middle. The CDR3 is made up of 13 amino acids. CDR1 is SGHTA, CDR2 FQGTGA, per germline. CDR3: CASSLEARHTQYF. The CDR3 coding sequence is TGTGCCAGCAGCTTAGAGGCTCGCCATACGCAGTATTTT.

This rearrangement joins TRBV5-5 to TRBJ1-4, with D perhaps TRBD1 (6 bases). The CDR3 loop spans 15 amino acids. CDR1 SGHKS and CDR2 YYEKEE come from the germline V gene (reference sequence). Between the trimmed V and J ends, which lost 0 bases and 5 bases, there was a span of 11 bases. The CDR3 protein is CASSLGQVMNEKLFF. Here the CDR3 DNA reads TGTGCCAGCAGCTTGGGACAGGTGATGAATGAAAAACTGTTTTTT.

V is TRBV4-3 and J is TRBJ2-6; the D is unclear. The CDR3 is 15 residues long. Trimming shortened V by 0 bases and J by 0 bases, and 3 bases separated the two germline ends. CDR1 is LGHNA and CDR2 is YSLEER in the germline V gene. CDR3 nucleotide sequence: TGCGCCAGCAGCCAAGAGAGCTCTGGGGCCAACGTCCTGACTTTC. It specifies CASSQESSGANVLTF.

The V and J genes are TRBV19 and TRBJ1-5; possibly TRBD1 for D (5 bases). Germline V gene lookup returns CDR1 LNHDA and CDR2 SQIVND (reference sequence). The CDR3 runs 15 residues. Trimming shortened V by 1 base and J by 3 bases, and 10 bases separated the two germline ends. CDR3 region: CASSIGQPSNQPQHF. CDR3 sequence (DNA): TGTGCCAGTAGTATAGGACAGCCGTCCAATCAGCCCCAGCATTTT.

The chain recombines TRBV28 with TRBJ1-2; no definite D call. Between the trimmed V and J ends, which lost 6 bases and 3 bases, there was a span of 14 bases. The CDR3 covers 14 residues. Per the germline V gene, CDR1 is MDHEN and CDR2 is SYDVKM. The CDR3 bases are TGTGCCAGCAGCGCTTTAAGACGCTACTATGGCTACACCTTC. It yields the protein CASSALRRYYGYTF.